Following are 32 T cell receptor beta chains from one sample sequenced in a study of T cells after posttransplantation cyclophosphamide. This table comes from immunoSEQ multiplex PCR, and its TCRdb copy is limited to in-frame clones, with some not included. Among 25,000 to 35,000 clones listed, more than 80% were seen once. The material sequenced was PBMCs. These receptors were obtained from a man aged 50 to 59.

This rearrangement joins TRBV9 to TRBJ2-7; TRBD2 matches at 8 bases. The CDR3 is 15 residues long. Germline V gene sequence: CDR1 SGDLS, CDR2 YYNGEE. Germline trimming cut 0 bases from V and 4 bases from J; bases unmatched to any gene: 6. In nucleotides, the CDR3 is TGTGCCAGCAGCGTAGCTACGGGGGGGGGTTACGAGCAGTACTTC. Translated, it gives CASSVATGGGYEQYF.

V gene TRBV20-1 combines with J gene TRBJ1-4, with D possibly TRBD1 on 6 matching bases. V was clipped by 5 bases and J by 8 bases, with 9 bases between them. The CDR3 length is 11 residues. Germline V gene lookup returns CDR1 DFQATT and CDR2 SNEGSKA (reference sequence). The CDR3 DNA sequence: TGCAGTGCTCAGGGGAACGAAAAACTGTTTTTT. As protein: CSAQGNEKLFF.

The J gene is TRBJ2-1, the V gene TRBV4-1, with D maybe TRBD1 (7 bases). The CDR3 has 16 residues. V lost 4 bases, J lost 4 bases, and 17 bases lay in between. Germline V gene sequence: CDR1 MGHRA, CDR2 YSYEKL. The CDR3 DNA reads TGCGCCAGCAGCCCCGGAGGGACAGTCTCGTACAATGAGCAGTTCTTC. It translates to CASSPGGTVSYNEQFF.

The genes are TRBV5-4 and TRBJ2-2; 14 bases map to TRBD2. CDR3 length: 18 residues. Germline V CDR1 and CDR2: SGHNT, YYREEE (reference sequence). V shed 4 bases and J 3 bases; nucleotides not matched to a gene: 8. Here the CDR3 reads CASSLTSGRVYDTGELFF. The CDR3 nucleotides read TGTGCCAGCAGCCTGACTAGCGGGAGGGTATACGACACCGGGGAGCTGTTTTTT.

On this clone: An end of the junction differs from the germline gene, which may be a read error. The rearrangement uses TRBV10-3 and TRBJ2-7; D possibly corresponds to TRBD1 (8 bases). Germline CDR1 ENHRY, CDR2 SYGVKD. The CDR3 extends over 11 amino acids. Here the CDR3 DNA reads TGTGCCGTCAGGGGGCGGGAGGAGCAGTACTTC. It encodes CAVRGREEQYF.

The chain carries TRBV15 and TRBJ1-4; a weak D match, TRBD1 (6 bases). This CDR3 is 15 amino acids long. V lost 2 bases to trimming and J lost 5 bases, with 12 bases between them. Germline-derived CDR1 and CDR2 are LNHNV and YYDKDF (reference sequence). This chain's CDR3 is CATSRPATGNEKLFF. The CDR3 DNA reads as TGTGCCACCAGCAGACCGGCGACAGGCAATGAAAAACTGTTTTTT.

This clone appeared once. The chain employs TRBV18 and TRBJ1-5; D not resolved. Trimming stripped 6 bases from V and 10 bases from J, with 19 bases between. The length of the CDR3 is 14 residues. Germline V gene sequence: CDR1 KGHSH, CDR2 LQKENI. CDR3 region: CASSNLGRAKPQHF. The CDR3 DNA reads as TGTGCCAGCTCCAACCTGGGGAGGGCTAAACCCCAGCATTTT.

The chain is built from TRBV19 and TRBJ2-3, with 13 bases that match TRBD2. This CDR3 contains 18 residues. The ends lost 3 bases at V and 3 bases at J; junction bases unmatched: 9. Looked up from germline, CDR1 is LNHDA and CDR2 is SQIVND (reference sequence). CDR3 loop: CASSITSGRAGRTDTQYF. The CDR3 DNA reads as TGTGCCAGTAGTATCACTAGCGGGAGGGCCGGTCGGACAGATACGCAGTATTTT.

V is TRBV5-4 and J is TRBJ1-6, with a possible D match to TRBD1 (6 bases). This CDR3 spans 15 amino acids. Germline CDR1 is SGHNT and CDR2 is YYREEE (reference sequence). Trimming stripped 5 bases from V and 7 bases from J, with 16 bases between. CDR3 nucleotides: TGTGCCAGCAGTCATGGGGGCGCCTTAAATTCACCCCTCCACTTT. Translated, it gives CASSHGGALNSPLHF.

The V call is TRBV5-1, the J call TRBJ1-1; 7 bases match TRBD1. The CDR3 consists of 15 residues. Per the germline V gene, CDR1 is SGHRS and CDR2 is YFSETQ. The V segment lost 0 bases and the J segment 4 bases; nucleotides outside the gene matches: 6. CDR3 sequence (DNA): TGCGCCAGCAGCTTGGTTCAGGGGGTTGGCACTGAAGCTTTCTTT. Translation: CASSLVQGVGTEAFF.

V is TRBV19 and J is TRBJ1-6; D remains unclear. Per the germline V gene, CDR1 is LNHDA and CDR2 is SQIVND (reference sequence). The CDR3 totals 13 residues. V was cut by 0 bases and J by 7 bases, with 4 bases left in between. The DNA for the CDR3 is TGTGCCAGTAGTATAGAGAGGAATTCACCCCTCCACTTT. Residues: CASSIERNSPLHF.

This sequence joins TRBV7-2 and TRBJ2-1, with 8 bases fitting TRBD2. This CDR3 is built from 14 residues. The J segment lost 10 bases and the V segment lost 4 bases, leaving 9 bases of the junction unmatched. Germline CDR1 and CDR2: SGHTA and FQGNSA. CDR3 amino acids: CASSSSAGGQEQFF. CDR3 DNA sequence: TGTGCCAGCAGCTCCTCGGCGGGGGGCCAAGAGCAGTTCTTC. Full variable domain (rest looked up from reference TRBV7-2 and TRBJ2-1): GAGVSQSPSNKVTEKGKDVELRCDPISGHTALYWYRQSLGQGLEFLIYFQGNSAPDKSGLPSDRFSAERTGGSVSTLTIQRTQQEDSAVYLCASSSSAGGQEQFFGPGTRLTVL.

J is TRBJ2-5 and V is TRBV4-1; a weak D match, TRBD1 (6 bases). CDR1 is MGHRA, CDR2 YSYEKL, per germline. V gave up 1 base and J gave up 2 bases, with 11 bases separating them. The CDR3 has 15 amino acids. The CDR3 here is CASSQGTAFQETQYF. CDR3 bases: TGCGCCAGCAGCCAAGGGACAGCCTTTCAAGAGACCCAGTACTTC.

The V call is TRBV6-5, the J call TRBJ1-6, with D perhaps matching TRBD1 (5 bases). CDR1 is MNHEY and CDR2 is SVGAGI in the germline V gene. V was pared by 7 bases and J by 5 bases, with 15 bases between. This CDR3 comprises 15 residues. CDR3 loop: CASTSGDRNNSPLHF. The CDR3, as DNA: TGTGCCAGCACCTCGGGGGATAGGAATAATTCACCCCTCCACTTT.

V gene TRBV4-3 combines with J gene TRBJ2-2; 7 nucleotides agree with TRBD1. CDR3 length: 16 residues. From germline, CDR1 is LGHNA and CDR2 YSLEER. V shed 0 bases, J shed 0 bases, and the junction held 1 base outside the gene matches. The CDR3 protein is CASSQEQGANTGELFF. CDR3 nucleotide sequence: TGCGCCAGCAGCCAAGAGCAGGGGGCGAACACCGGGGAGCTGTTTTTT.

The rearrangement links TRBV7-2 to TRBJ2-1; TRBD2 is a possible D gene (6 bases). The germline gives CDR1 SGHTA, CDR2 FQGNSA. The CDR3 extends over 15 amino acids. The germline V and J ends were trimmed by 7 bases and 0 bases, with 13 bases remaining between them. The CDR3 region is CASTPASVSYNEQFF. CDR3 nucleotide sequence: TGTGCCAGCACTCCCGCTAGCGTCTCCTACAATGAGCAGTTCTTC. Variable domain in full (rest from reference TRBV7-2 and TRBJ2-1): GAGVSQSPSNKVTEKGKDVELRCDPISGHTALYWYRQSLGQGLEFLIYFQGNSAPDKSGLPSDRFSAERTGGSVSTLTIQRTQQEDSAVYLCASTPASVSYNEQFFGPGTRLTVL.

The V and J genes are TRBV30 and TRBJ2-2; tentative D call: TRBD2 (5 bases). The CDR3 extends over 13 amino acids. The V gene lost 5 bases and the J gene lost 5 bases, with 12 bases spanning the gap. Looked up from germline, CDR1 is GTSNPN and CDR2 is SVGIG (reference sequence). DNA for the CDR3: TGTGCCTGGCGGGCCCGGAGGACCGGGGAGCTGTTTTTT. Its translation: CAWRARRTGELFF.

The CDR3 coding sequence is TGCGCCAGCAGCTTTAGAGCCGGGACAAGTACACCTAACGCCTACGAGCAGTACTTC. Encoded protein: CASSFRAGTSTPNAYEQYF. This chain joins TRBV5-1 and TRBJ2-7, with D perhaps TRBD1 (6 bases). V was shortened by 2 bases and J by 2 bases, with 26 bases between the two germline ends. This CDR3 has 19 residues. Germline values: CDR1 SGHRS, CDR2 YFSETQ.

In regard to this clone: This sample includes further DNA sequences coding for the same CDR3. CDR3 amino acids: CASRARDSSYSPLHF. The CDR3 DNA sequence: TGTGCCAGTAGGGCCCGGGACAGTTCATATTCACCCCTCCACTTT. The chain couples TRBV19 to TRBJ1-6; 7 bases map to TRBD1. Germline V gives CDR1 LNHDA, CDR2 SQIVND (reference sequence). CDR3 length equals 15 residues. The trim removed 6 bases at V and 8 bases at J, leaving 10 bases unmatched.

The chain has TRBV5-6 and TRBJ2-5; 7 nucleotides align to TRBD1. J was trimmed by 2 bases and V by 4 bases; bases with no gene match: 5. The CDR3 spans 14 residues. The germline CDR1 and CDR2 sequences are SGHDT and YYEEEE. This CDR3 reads CASSTWTGQETQYF. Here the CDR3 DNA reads TGTGCCAGCAGCACATGGACAGGTCAAGAGACCCAGTACTTC.

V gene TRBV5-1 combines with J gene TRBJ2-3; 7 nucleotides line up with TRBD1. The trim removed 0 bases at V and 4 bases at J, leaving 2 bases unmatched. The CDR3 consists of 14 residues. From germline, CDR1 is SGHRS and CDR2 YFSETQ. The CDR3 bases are TGCGCCAGCAGCTTGGGACAGGGTTCAGATACGCAGTATTTT. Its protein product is CASSLGQGSDTQYF.

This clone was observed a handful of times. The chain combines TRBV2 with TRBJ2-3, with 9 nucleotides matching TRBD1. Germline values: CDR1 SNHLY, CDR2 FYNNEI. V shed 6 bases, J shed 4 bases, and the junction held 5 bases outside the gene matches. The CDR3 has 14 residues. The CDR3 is CASRDRGSADTQYF. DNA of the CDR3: TGTGCCAGCAGGGACAGGGGATCGGCAGATACGCAGTATTTT.

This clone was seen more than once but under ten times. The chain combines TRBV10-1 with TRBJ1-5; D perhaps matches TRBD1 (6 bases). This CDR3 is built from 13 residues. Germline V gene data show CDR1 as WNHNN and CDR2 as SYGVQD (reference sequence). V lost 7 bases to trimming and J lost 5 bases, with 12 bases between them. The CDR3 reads CASTDRPYQPQHF. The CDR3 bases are TGCGCCAGCACCGACAGGCCCTATCAGCCCCAGCATTTT.

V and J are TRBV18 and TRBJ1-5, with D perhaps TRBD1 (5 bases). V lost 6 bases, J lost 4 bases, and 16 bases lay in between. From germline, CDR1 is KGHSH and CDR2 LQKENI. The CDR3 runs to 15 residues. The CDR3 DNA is TGTGCCAGCTCCCTCACGGGGGGTGGTAATCAGCCCCAGCATTTT. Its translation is CASSLTGGGNQPQHF.

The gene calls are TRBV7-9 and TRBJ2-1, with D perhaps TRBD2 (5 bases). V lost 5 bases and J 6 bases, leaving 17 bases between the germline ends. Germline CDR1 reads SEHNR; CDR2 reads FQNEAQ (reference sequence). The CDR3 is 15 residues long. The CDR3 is CASSPPGSAVNEQFF. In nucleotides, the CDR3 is TGTGCCAGCAGCCCACCAGGATCAGCGGTCAATGAGCAGTTCTTC.

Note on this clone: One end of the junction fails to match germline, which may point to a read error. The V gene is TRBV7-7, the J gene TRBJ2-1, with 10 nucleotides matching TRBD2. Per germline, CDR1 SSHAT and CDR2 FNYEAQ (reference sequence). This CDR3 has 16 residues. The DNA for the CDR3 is TGTGCTAGCAGCTTGCCGCCTAGCGGGAGAGGGGATGAGCAGTTCTTC. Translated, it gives CASSLPPSGRGDEQFF.

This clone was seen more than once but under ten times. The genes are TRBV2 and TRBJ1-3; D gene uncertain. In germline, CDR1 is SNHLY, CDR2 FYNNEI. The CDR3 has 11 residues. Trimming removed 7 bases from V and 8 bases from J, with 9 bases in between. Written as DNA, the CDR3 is TGTGCCAGCAAGAGGGAGGACACCATATATTTT. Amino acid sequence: CASKREDTIYF.

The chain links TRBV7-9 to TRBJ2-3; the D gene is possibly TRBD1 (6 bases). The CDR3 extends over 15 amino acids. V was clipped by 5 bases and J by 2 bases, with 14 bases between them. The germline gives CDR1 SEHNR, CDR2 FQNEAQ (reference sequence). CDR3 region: CASSLGQLPTDTQYF. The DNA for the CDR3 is TGTGCCAGCAGCCTCGGACAGCTCCCCACAGATACGCAGTATTTT.

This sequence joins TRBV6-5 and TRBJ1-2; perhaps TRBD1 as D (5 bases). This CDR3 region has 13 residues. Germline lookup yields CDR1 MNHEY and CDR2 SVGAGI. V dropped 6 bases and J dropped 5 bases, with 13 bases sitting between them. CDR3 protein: CASRESGGYGYTF. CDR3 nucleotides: TGTGCCAGCAGAGAATCGGGGGGATATGGCTACACCTTC.

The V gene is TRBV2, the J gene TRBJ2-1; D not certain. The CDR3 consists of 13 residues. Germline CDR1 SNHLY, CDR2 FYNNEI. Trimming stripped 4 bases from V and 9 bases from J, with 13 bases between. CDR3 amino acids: CASSVSEDFEQFF. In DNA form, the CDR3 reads TGTGCCAGCAGTGTCTCTGAGGATTTTGAGCAGTTCTTC.

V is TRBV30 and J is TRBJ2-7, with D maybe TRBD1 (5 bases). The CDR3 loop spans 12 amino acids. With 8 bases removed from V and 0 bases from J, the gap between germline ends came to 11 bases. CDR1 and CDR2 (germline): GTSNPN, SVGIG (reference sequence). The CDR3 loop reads CAGDSSSYEQYF. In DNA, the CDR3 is TGTGCCGGCGACAGCAGCTCCTACGAGCAGTACTTC.

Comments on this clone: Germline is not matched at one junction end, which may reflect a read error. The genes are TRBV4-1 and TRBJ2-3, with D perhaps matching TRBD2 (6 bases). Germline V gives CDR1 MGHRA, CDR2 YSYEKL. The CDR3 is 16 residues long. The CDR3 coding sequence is TGCGCCAGCGGCCAAGATTCGGGACTTAGCACAGATACGCAGTATTTT. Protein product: CASGQDSGLSTDTQYF.